The next 2 T cell receptor beta chains were all read from a single sample in a study of T and B cells in COVID-19 patients. Each TRB amplification used about 250-550 ng of genomic DNA from blood. Multiplex PCR with BIOMED2 TRB-A/B primer pools amplified TRB rearrangements. TCRdb independently ran MiXCR on the multiplex PCR reads; one entry per CDR3 protein. The sample includes about 750 distinct CDR3 sequences, 25% to 35% of them seen just once. Material for sequencing was blood. The receptor source for this set is a human donor with active COVID-19.

This clonotype rates as medium-sized. V usage is TRBV4-3 and J usage is TRBJ2-2; D is unclear. The germline gives CDR1 LGHNA, CDR2 YSLEER. The CDR3 has 14 amino acids. The V gene lost 3 bases and the J gene lost 1 base, with 6 bases spanning the gap. The CDR3 region has the DNA TGCGCCAGCAGCCATGGCGGGAACACCGGGGAGCTGTTTTTT. Encoded protein: CASSHGGNTGELFF.

The chain recombines TRBV13 with TRBJ1-6; D is possibly TRBD1 (6 bases). Germline CDR1 reads PRHDT; CDR2 reads FYEKMQ (reference sequence). The V end lost 1 base, the J end lost 8 bases, and 18 bases lay between the germline ends. The CDR3 has 17 residues. CDR3 loop: CASSLEGAGGIYSPLHF. In DNA, the CDR3 is TGTGCCAGCAGCTTAGAAGGGGCTGGGGGCATATATTCACCCCTCCACTTT.